This T cell receptor beta chain was retrieved from a study of CD8 T cells in ankylosing spondylitis. Whole-study results and caveats: Earlier work had already found some motif variants in reactive arthritis synovial fluid and blood. One TCR beta motif, made up of seven to nine highly homologous variants, appeared characteristic of ankylosing spondylitis blood.

There are 16 residues in the CDR3. Germline CDR1 SGDLS, CDR2 YYNGEE. Trimming shortened V by 0 bases and J by 7 bases, and 14 bases separated the two germline ends. A quantitative 5'-RACE method, one with molecular barcodes, was used to make TCR beta libraries. One entry per CDR3 protein results from TCRdb running MiXCR on the 5' RACE reads. The sample lists some 13,000 distinct CDR3 sequences, approximately 2.5% seen once, with 8.7% in the top ten. This clonotype was seen ten or more times. No antigen is known for it. Specimen: blood, either unsorted or a sorted T cell fraction (not recorded which). The sequence was obtained from a male donor with ankylosing spondylitis or in good health (not recorded which). The genes are TRBV9 and TRBJ1-6; a weak D match, TRBD1 (6 bases). CDR3 sequence reads: CASSVGARGGNSPLHF. The CDR3 nucleotides read TGTGCCAGCAGCGTAGGGGCCAGGGGAGGGAATTCACCCCTCCACTTT.